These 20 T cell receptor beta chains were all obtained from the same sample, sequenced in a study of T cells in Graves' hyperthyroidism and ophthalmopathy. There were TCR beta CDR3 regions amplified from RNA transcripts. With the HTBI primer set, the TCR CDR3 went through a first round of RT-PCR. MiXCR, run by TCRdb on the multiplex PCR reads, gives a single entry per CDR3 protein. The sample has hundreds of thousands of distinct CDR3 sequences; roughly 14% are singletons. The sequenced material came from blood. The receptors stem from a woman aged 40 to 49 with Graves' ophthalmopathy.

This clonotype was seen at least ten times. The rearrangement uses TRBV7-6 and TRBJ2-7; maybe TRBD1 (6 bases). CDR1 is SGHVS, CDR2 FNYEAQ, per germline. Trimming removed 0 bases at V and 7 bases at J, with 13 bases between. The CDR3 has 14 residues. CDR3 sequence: CASSLAPGVGEQYF. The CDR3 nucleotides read TGTGCCAGCAGCTTAGCGCCAGGGGTCGGGGAGCAGTACTTC. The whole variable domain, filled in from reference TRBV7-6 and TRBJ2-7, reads GAGVSQSPRYKVTKRGQDVALRCDPISGHVSLYWYRQALGQGPEFLTYFNYEAQQDKSGLPNDRFSAERPEGSISTLTIQRTEQRDSAMYRCASSLAPGVGEQYFGPGTRLTVT.

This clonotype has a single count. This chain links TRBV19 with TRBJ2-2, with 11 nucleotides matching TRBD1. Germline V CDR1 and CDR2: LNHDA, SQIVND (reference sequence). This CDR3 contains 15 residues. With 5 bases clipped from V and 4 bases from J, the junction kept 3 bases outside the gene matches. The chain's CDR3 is CASSGTGGATGELFF. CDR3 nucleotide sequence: TGTGCCAGTAGTGGGACAGGGGGTGCCACCGGGGAGCTGTTTTTT.

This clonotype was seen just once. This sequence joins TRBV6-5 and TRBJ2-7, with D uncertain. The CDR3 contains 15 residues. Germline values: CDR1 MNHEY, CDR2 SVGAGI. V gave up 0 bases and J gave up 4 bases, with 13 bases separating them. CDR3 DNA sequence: TGTGCCAGCAGTTACTCGAAACAGCTTCAATACGAGCAGTACTTC. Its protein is CASSYSKQLQYEQYF.

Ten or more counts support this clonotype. Written as DNA, the CDR3 is TGCAGTGCTAGAGTACCCCACGGTGGAGGCCAAACTGAAGCTTTCTTT. Translated: CSARVPHGGGQTEAFF. The chain combines TRBV20-1 with TRBJ1-1; D ambiguous. Deletions cut 1 base from V and 5 bases from J, with 20 bases between. This CDR3 comprises 16 residues. CDR1 and CDR2 from the germline V gene are DFQATT and SNEGSKA (reference sequence).

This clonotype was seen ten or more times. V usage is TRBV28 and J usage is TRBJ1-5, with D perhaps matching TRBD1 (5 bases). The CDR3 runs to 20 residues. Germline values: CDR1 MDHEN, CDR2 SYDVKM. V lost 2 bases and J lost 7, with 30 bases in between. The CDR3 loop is CASSLIYGQGRARLHQPQHF. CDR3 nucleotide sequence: TGTGCCAGCAGTTTAATTTACGGGCAGGGAAGGGCCAGGTTACACCAGCCCCAGCATTTT.

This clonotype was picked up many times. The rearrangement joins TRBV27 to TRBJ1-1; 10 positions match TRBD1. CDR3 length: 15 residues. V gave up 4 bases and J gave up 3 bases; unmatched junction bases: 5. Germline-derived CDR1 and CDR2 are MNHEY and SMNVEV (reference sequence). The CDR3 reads CASSSGQGLHTEAFF. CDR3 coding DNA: TGTGCCAGCAGTTCGGGACAGGGGTTGCACACTGAAGCTTTCTTT.

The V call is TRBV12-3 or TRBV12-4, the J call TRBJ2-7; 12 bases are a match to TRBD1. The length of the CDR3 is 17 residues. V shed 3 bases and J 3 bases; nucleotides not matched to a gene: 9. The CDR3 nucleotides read TGTGCCAGCAGTTTCCGGGACAGGGGGCTTGGGAACTACGAGCAGTACTTC. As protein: CASSFRDRGLGNYEQYF.

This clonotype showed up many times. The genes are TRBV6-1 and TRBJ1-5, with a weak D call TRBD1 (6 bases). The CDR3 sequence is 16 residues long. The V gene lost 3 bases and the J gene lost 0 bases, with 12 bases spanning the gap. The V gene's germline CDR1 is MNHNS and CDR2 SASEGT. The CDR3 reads CASSDSGTYSNQPQHF. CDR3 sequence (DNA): TGTGCCAGCAGTGATTCAGGGACATATAGCAATCAGCCCCAGCATTTT.

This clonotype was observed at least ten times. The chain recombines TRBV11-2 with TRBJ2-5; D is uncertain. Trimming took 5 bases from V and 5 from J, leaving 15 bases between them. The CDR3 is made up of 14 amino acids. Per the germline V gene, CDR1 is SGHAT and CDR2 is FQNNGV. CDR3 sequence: CASSPTSRPETQYF. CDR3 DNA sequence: TGTGCCAGCAGCCCGACGTCCCGCCCGGAGACCCAGTACTTC.

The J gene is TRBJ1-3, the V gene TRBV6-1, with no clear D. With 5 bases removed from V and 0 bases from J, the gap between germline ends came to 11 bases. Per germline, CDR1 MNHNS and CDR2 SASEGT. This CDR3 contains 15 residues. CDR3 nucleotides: TGTGCCAGCAGTCGTGACTGGGGCTCTGGAAACACCATATATTTT. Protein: CASSRDWGSGNTIYF.

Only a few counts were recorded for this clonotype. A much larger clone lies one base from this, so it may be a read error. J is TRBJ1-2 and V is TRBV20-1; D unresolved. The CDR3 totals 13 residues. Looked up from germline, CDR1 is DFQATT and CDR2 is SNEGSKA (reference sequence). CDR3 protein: CSARDLTTYGCTF. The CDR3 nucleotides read TGCAGTGCTAGAGATTTAACAACGTATGGCTGCACCTTC.

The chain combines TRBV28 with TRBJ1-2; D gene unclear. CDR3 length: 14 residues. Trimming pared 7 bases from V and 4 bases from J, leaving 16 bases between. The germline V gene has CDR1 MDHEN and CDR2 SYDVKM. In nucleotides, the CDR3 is TGTGCCAGCACCCTGGGAGACGTGGGCTATGGCTACACCTTC. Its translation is CASTLGDVGYGYTF.

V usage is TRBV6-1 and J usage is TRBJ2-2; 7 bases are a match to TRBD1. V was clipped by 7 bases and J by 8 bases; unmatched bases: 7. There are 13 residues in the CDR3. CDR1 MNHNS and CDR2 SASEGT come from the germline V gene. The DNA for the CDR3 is TGTGCCAGCATGGGTGGGACAGTGGGGGAGCTGTTTTTT. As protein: CASMGGTVGELFF.

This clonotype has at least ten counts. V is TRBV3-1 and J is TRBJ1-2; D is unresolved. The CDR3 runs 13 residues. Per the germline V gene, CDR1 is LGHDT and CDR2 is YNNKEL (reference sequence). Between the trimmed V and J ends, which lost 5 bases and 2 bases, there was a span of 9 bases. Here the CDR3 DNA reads TGTGCCAGCAGCTCCAGCTGGAACTATGGCTACACCTTC. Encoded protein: CASSSSWNYGYTF.

The CDR3 nucleotides are TGTGCCAGCAGCTTAGTTGCAGGCTCGAACACTGAAGCTTTCTTT. Translating gives CASSLVAGSNTEAFF. This rearrangement joins TRBV7-2 to TRBJ1-1; D is uncertain. The germline V gene encodes CDR1 SGHTA and CDR2 FQGNSA. The CDR3 loop spans 15 amino acids. The V end lost 1 base, the J end lost 1 base, and 10 bases lay between the germline ends.

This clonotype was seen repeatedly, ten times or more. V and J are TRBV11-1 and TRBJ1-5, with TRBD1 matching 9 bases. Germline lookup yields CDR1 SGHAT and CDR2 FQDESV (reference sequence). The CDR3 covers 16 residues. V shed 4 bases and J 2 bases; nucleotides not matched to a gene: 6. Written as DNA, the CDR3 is TGTGCCAGCAGCTCACACGACAGGGGGGGCAATCAGCCCCAGCATTTT. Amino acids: CASSSHDRGGNQPQHF.

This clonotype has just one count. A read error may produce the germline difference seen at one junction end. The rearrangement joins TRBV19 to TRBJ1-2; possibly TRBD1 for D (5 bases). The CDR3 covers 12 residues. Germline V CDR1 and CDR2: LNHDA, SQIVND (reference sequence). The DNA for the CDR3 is TGTTCCAGTAGTCGGGGGAACTATGGCTACACCTTC. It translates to CSSSRGNYGYTF.

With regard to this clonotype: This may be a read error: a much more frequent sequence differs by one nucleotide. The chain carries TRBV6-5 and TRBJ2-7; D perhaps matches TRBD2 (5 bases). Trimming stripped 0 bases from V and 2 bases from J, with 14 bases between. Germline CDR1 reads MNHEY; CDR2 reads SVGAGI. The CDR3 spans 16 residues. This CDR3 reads CASSYSPTNRTYEQYF. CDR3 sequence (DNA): TGTGCCAGCAGTTACTCCCCGACTAACCGAACCTACGAGCAGTACTTC.

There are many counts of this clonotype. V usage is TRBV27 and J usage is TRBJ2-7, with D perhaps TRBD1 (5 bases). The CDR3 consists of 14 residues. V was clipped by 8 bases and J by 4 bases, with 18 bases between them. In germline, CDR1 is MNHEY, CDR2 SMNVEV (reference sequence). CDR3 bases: TGTGCCAGCCCCCTGGGGCCCGCTGATTACGAGCAGTACTTC. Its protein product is CASPLGPADYEQYF.

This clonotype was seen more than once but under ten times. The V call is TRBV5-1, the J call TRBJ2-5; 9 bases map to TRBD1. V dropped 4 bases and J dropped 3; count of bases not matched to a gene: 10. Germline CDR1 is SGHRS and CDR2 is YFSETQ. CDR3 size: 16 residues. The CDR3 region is CASSNGQGNGKETQYF. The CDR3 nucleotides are TGCGCCAGCAGCAATGGACAGGGGAACGGGAAAGAGACCCAGTACTTC.